Given below is one T cell receptor beta chain in context. As yet, its antigen is unknown. The sample comes from a study of cytomegalovirus exposure and HLA in healthy donors. Notes on the study in general: It was reported that TCR beta sequences correctly inferred the HLA-A and HLA-B alleles for most subjects. About 87% or about 30% of the time was how often most TCR beta V segments were productive, according to an earlier analysis.

The study ran its PCR with 60 Vbeta and 13 Jbeta primers. Sequencing was performed with immunoSEQ multiplex PCR; in TCRdb, only in-frame clones are kept and a portion is missing. Among 98,000 or so clones listed, roughly 80% were seen once. With 2 bases clipped from V and 3 bases from J, the junction kept 6 bases outside the gene matches. The CDR3 spans 15 residues. Germline assignment: CDR1 MNHEY and CDR2 SVGAGI. Sequences were obtained from PBMCs. The receptor was isolated from a man between 60 and 75 years old in good health and CMV-seropositive. V is TRBV6-5 and J is TRBJ1-2; the match to TRBD1 covers 7 bases. The CDR3 DNA reads TGTGCCAGCAGTTACCGACAGGGACCCCACTATGGCTACACCTTC. Protein: CASSYRQGPHYGYTF.